These 28 T cell receptor beta chains were sequenced from one sample in a study of blood T cell repertoires in COVID-19. Here immunoSEQ multiplex PCR was the method, and the copy in TCRdb shows in-frame clones only, minus some. This sample has 150,000 to 200,000 clones, with around 82% found just once. The specimen sequenced was peripheral blood. These receptors all stem from a man between 60 and 75 years old with active or convalescent COVID-19.

The chain combines TRBV7-6 with TRBJ2-2, with D maybe TRBD1 (6 bases). The CDR3 spans 17 residues. Trimming removed 2 bases from V and 0 bases from J, with 13 bases in between. Germline V gene lookup returns CDR1 SGHVS and CDR2 FNYEAQ. CDR3 protein: CASSLNGRGPNTGELFF. The DNA for the CDR3 is TGTGCCAGCAGCTTAAATGGCAGGGGCCCGAACACCGGGGAGCTGTTTTTT. Full variable domain (remainder filled in from reference TRBV7-6 and TRBJ2-2): GAGVSQSPRYKVTKRGQDVALRCDPISGHVSLYWYRQALGQGPEFLTYFNYEAQQDKSGLPNDRFSAERPEGSISTLTIQRTEQRDSAMYRCASSLNGRGPNTGELFFGEGSRLTVL.

V is TRBV10-2 and J is TRBJ1-4; 9 bases line up with TRBD1. Germline V CDR1 and CDR2: WSHSY, SAAADI. This CDR3 is 19 amino acids long. The J segment lost 11 bases and the V segment lost 3 bases, leaving 22 bases of the junction unmatched. CDR3 nucleotides: TGCGCCAGCAGTGAAACCGCCGGGACAGGGTCACGTCCTACAACCAAACTGTTTTTT. It specifies CASSETAGTGSRPTTKLFF.

The rearrangement links TRBV24-1 to TRBJ2-2; D may be TRBD1 (5 bases). This CDR3 spans 15 amino acids. Trimming cost V 4 bases and J 7 bases, with 15 bases left between them. Germline assignment: CDR1 KGHDR and CDR2 SFDVKD. This CDR3 is CATSETPGSIGELFF. DNA of the CDR3: TGTGCCACCAGTGAAACCCCAGGGTCCATCGGGGAGCTGTTTTTT.

This chain links TRBV19 with TRBJ2-7; TRBD1 matches 9 bases. Germline values: CDR1 LNHDA, CDR2 SQIVND (reference sequence). The V gene end was trimmed by 6 bases and the J gene end by 0 bases; junction bases not matched to a gene: 6. CDR3 length: 15 amino acids. The CDR3 spells CASSSGTGSSYEQYF. The CDR3 DNA reads as TGTGCCAGTAGCTCCGGGACAGGGAGCTCCTACGAGCAGTACTTC.

This sequence joins TRBV6-6 and TRBJ2-3, with D perhaps matching TRBD2 (6 bases). This CDR3 region has 15 residues. CDR1 and CDR2 from the germline V gene are MNHNY and SVGAGI (reference sequence). The V end lost 5 bases, the J end lost 1 base, and 13 bases lay between the germline ends. This CDR3 reads CASSGIRRGTDTQYF. The CDR3 DNA is TGTGCCAGCAGTGGGATCCGGAGGGGCACAGATACGCAGTATTTT.

V and J are TRBV10-3 and TRBJ2-2, with D possibly being TRBD1 (6 bases). Trimming stripped 10 bases from V and 2 bases from J, with 14 bases between. The germline V gene encodes CDR1 ENHRY and CDR2 SYGVKD. The CDR3 is 14 residues long. The CDR3 nucleotides are TGTGCCACTCAGACAGGATTTAACACCGGGGAGCTGTTTTTT. Translating gives CATQTGFNTGELFF.

With respect to this clone: Compared with germline, one end of the junction differs, possibly owing to a read error. DNA of the CDR3: TGCTGGACAGGGTCTTACTATGGCTACACCTTC. This gives the protein CWTGSYYGYTF. This chain connects TRBV5-4 to TRBJ1-2, with 8 bases identical to TRBD1. The CDR3 length is 11 residues. Germline V gene data show CDR1 as SGHNT and CDR2 as YYREEE (reference sequence).

The CDR3 region is CASSATGTGKQETQYF. CDR3 nucleotides: TGTGCCAGCAGTGCGACCGGGACAGGAAAACAAGAGACCCAGTACTTC. The rearrangement uses TRBV6-1 and TRBJ2-5; 8 positions agree with TRBD1. CDR3 length: 16 amino acids. The trim removed 4 bases at V and 2 bases at J, leaving 9 bases unmatched. Germline V gene sequence: CDR1 MNHNS, CDR2 SASEGT.

This clone showed up just a few times. The chain couples TRBV6-5 to TRBJ1-1; tentatively, D is TRBD1 (5 bases). V lost 6 bases and J lost 4, with 12 bases in between. From germline, CDR1 is MNHEY and CDR2 SVGAGI. CDR3 length equals 13 residues. DNA for the CDR3: TGTGCCAGCAGCGAGCAGGGTGGCACTGAAGCTTTCTTT. It is translated as CASSEQGGTEAFF.

CDR3 protein: CATATSMSSYNEQFF. The CDR3 region has the DNA TGTGCCACCGCGACTAGCATGAGCTCCTACAATGAGCAGTTCTTC. This chain joins TRBV10-3 and TRBJ2-1, with 7 bases identical to TRBD2. The CDR3 runs 15 residues. V gave up 10 bases and J gave up 0 bases; unmatched junction bases: 9. Germline-derived CDR1 and CDR2 are ENHRY and SYGVKD.

This clone is a singleton in its sample. This sequence joins TRBV6-5 and TRBJ2-3, with TRBD1 matching over 7 bases. The CDR3 totals 15 residues. V was clipped by 4 bases and J by 4 bases; unmatched bases: 8. Per the germline V gene, CDR1 is MNHEY and CDR2 is SVGAGI. The DNA of the CDR3 is TGTGCCAGCAGTTCCAGACAGGGCTTGGCAGATACGCAGTATTTT. This codes for CASSSRQGLADTQYF.

This clone has a handful of counts. The genes are TRBV6-4 and TRBJ2-3; 7 nucleotides line up with TRBD2. The CDR3 is 15 amino acids. V was clipped by 0 bases and J by 3 bases; unmatched bases: 3. Germline V gene data show CDR1 as MRHNA and CDR2 as SNTAGT. CDR3 DNA sequence: TGTGCCAGCAGTGACTCACCGGGAGGTACAGATACGCAGTATTTT. Translated: CASSDSPGGTDTQYF.

V is TRBV3-1 (or the pseudogene TRBV3-2) and J is TRBJ2-7; 10 bases line up with TRBD1. The CDR3 spans 13 residues. V dropped 4 bases and J dropped 6; count of bases not matched to a gene: 3. Germline V gene data show CDR1 as LGHDT and CDR2 as YNNKEL (reference sequence). In nucleotides, the CDR3 is TGTGCCAGCAGCCGGGACAGGGGTGGCGAGCAGTACTTC. This codes for CASSRDRGGEQYF.

The chain is built from TRBV5-5 and TRBJ2-3; 8 bases map to TRBD1. The CDR3 runs 16 residues. The germline gives CDR1 SGHKS, CDR2 YYEKEE (reference sequence). After removal of 6 bases from V and 2 bases from J, the junction contained 11 bases not matched to a gene. The CDR3 nucleotides read TGTGCCAGCAACCTCTTCCCGGGACAGGACACAGATACGCAGTATTTT. It encodes CASNLFPGQDTDTQYF.

V usage is TRBV9 and J usage is TRBJ1-4, with D maybe TRBD1 (5 bases). CDR3 size: 14 residues. Germline CDR1 reads SGDLS; CDR2 reads YYNGEE. V lost 2 bases and J lost 5, with 10 bases in between. CDR3 bases: TGTGCCAGCAGCGTCGGGTCAGGGAATGAAAAACTGTTTTTT. Its translation is CASSVGSGNEKLFF. Filled out from reference TRBV9 and TRBJ1-4, the complete variable domain reads DSGVTQTPKHLITATGQRVTLRCSPRSGDLSVYWYQQSLDQGLQFLIQYYNGEERAKGNILERFSAQQFPDLHSELNLSSLELGDSALYFCASSVGSGNEKLFFGSGTQLSVL.

Regarding this clone: The sample contains more than one DNA sequence encoding this CDR3. The chain uses TRBV5-1 and TRBJ2-5; D gene uncertain. The CDR3 totals 13 residues. From germline, CDR1 is SGHRS and CDR2 YFSETQ. Trimming pared 4 bases from V and 0 bases from J, leaving 7 bases between. CDR3: CASSPDNQETQYF. The CDR3 nucleotides are TGCGCCAGCAGCCCAGACAACCAAGAGACCCAGTACTTC.

The J gene is TRBJ1-3, the V gene TRBV6-5; D not certain. CDR1 is MNHEY and CDR2 is SVGAGI in the germline V gene. The CDR3 is made up of 16 amino acids. V lost 2 bases to trimming and J lost 0 bases, with 11 bases between them. The CDR3 region is CASSYGIWSSGNTIYF. The CDR3 DNA reads TGTGCCAGCAGTTACGGTATTTGGAGCTCTGGAAACACCATATATTTT.

The count of this clone is one. The genes are TRBV11-3 and TRBJ2-2; D not resolved. V was cut by 4 bases and J by 6 bases, with 15 bases left in between. This CDR3 is built from 15 residues. CDR1 is SGHNT and CDR2 is YENEEA in the germline V gene. The CDR3 protein is CASSSSEFVSGELFF. The CDR3 bases are TGTGCCAGCAGCTCCTCCGAGTTTGTGTCCGGGGAGCTGTTTTTT.

The J gene is TRBJ2-7, the V gene TRBV7-2, with a tentative D call TRBD2 (5 bases). Germline V lookup: CDR1 SGHTA, CDR2 FQGNSA. The V and J ends lost 5 bases and 4 bases respectively, with 18 bases between them. The CDR3 spans 15 residues. The CDR3 loop is CASSLLGLGGYEQYF. The CDR3 DNA sequence: TGTGCCAGCAGCCTCCTAGGCCTAGGAGGTTACGAGCAGTACTTC.

This clone was found once. The rearrangement uses TRBV10-2 and TRBJ1-4, with 9 bases identical to TRBD1. The CDR3 spans 15 residues. Germline V gene data show CDR1 as WSHSY and CDR2 as SAAADI. Unmatched junction bases numbered 7, after V lost 4 bases and J lost 7 bases. In nucleotides, the CDR3 is TGCGCCAGCAGTGGAAACAGGGGGCGCGGTGAAAAACTGTTTTTT. Protein product: CASSGNRGRGEKLFF.

This chain connects TRBV27 to TRBJ2-7; 7 nucleotides align to TRBD1. Germline loops: CDR1 MNHEY, CDR2 SMNVEV (reference sequence). This CDR3 region has 15 residues. The V segment lost 4 bases and the J segment 2 bases; nucleotides outside the gene matches: 8. CDR3 DNA sequence: TGTGCCAGCAGTTCCCGACAGGGTGGCCCCTACGAGCAGTACTTC. It is translated as CASSSRQGGPYEQYF.

The chain couples TRBV19 to TRBJ1-1; D is unresolved. The CDR3 runs 13 residues. Trimming stripped 3 bases from V and 5 bases from J, with 10 bases between. The germline V gene has CDR1 LNHDA and CDR2 SQIVND (reference sequence). Here the CDR3 DNA reads TGTGCCAGTAGTATGTTCATCGGTACTGAAGCTTTCTTT. This sequence encodes CASSMFIGTEAFF.

The chain employs TRBV19 and TRBJ1-5; D is unclear. The CDR3 runs 15 residues. V lost 3 bases and J lost 1, with 10 bases in between. Germline loops: CDR1 LNHDA, CDR2 SQIVND (reference sequence). CDR3 nucleotides: TGTGCCAGTAGTATGGAGTTGGTAAGCAATCAGCCCCAGCATTTT. Translation gives CASSMELVSNQPQHF.

The chain is built from TRBV5-6 and TRBJ2-7; 7 bases align to TRBD2. The V gene's germline CDR1 is SGHDT and CDR2 YYEEEE. This CDR3 is 16 amino acids long. The V gene end was trimmed by 3 bases and the J gene end by 2 bases; junction bases not matched to a gene: 11. The CDR3 DNA reads as TGTGCCAGCAGCTCCGTAAGGCGGGAGCAGCCCTACGAGCAGTACTTC. It yields the protein CASSSVRREQPYEQYF.

The chain recombines TRBV19 with TRBJ2-6; D not resolved. Germline lookup yields CDR1 LNHDA and CDR2 SQIVND (reference sequence). The CDR3 extends over 18 amino acids. Trimming shortened V by 5 bases and J by 0 bases, and 17 bases separated the two germline ends. CDR3 sequence reads: CASSAAVMAGSGANVLTF. For the CDR3, the DNA is TGTGCCAGTAGTGCCGCTGTCATGGCTGGCTCTGGGGCCAACGTCCTGACTTTC.

This clone was recorded once. This chain links TRBV11-2 with TRBJ1-2, with 7 bases aligning to TRBD1. Looked up from germline, CDR1 is SGHAT and CDR2 is FQNNGV. V shed 2 bases and J 2 bases; nucleotides not matched to a gene: 2. The CDR3 has 14 residues. CDR3 DNA: TGTGCCAGCAGCTTATCGACAGGGAACTATGGCTACACCTTC. Translation: CASSLSTGNYGYTF.

The J gene is TRBJ2-7, the V gene TRBV2; 7 bases align to TRBD1. Germline V gives CDR1 SNHLY, CDR2 FYNNEI. Losses at the gene ends were 5 bases for V and 5 bases for J; bases not matched to a gene: 9. The CDR3 has 14 residues. In DNA form, the CDR3 reads TGTGCCAGCAGTCGCGCCGGGACAGCAGACGAGCAGTACTTC. Translation: CASSRAGTADEQYF.

The rearrangement links TRBV5-1 to TRBJ2-5; D is possibly TRBD1 (5 bases). The V gene's germline CDR1 is SGHRS and CDR2 YFSETQ. The V end was cut by 4 bases, the J end by 4 bases, with 20 bases between. The CDR3 loop spans 16 amino acids. This CDR3 is CASSPWVSGLRETQYF. The CDR3 bases are TGCGCCAGCAGCCCATGGGTCTCAGGGCTGAGAGAGACCCAGTACTTC.